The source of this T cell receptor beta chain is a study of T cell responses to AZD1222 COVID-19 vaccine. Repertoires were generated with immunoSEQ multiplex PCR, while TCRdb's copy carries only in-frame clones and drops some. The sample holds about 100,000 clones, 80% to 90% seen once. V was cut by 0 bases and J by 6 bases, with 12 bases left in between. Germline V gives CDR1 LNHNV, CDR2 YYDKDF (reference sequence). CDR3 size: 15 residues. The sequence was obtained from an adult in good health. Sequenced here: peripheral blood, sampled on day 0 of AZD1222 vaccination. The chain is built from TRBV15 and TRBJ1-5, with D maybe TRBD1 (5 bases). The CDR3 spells CATSRDRGGGQPQHF. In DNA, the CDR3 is TGTGCCACCAGCAGAGATCGCGGGGGAGGTCAGCCCCAGCATTTT. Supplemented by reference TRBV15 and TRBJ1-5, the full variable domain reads DAMVIQNPRYQVTQFGKPVTLSCSQTLNHNVMYWYQQKSSQAPKLLFHYYDKDFNNEADTPDNFQSRRPNTSFCFLDIRSPGLGDTAMYLCATSRDRGGGQPQHFGDGTRLSIL.